These T cell receptor beta chains were read from a single sample in a study of T cell responses to AZD1222 COVID-19 vaccine. Some clones are missing from TCRdb's copy, which holds only in-frame ones; the method was immunoSEQ multiplex PCR. The sample has under 150,000 clones; approximately 89% are singletons. The source material was peripheral blood, sampled 28 days after the second AZD1222 dose. These receptors all come from an adult who received the AZD1222 COVID-19 vaccine. CDR3s include the opening cysteine and the closing phenylalanine or tryptophan. A D gene is named only where the DNA matches it firmly. Expanded clones are given a class, and other clones once, few, many or no size at all.

v_call,clone_size,d_call,j_call,cdr3_aa,cdr3_nt
TRBV2,-,-,TRBJ2-2,CASTAGPAGELFF,TGTGCCAGCACTGCTGGCCCGGCCGGGGAGCTGTTTTTT
TRBV5-1,-,-,TRBJ1-2,CASSLGTARYGYTF,TGCGCCAGCAGCTTGGGGACCGCCCGTTACGGCTACACCTTC
TRBV19,-,TRBD1,TRBJ1-1,CASSIRTGGTEAFF,TGTGCCAGTAGTATACGAACAGGGGGCACTGAAGCTTTCTTT
TRBV7-2,few,-,TRBJ1-3,CASSPGATGNTIYF,TGTGCCAGCAGCCCGGGGGCGACTGGAAACACCATATATTTT
TRBV12-3/TRBV12-4,-,-,TRBJ2-5,CASSARGKETQYF,TGTGCCAGCAGTGCTAGAGGAAAGGAGACCCAGTACTTC
TRBV6-5,-,TRBD1,TRBJ1-1,CASTQNRGETEAFF,TGTGCCAGCACCCAAAACAGGGGGGAGACTGAAGCTTTCTTT
TRBV5-5,-,-,TRBJ2-2,CASSYWSTGELFF,TGTGCCAGCAGCTACTGGAGCACCGGGGAGCTGTTTTTT
TRBV5-6,-,TRBD1,TRBJ2-3,CASRFGPRTGVGRTDTQYF,TGTGCCAGCAGATTTGGGCCCCGGACAGGGGTAGGTCGCACAGATACGCAGTATTTT
TRBV7-9,-,-,TRBJ2-2,CASSEQNGETGELFF,TGTGCCAGCAGCGAACAGAACGGGGAAACCGGGGAGCTGTTTTTT
TRBV4-3,few,-,TRBJ2-7,CASSQLSYRDSYEQYF,TGCGCCAGCAGCCAACTTTCGTACCGGGACTCCTACGAGCAGTACTTC
TRBV28,-,-,TRBJ2-7,CASLKGGAFDYEQYF,TGTGCCAGTCTAAAGGGGGGGGCGTTCGATTACGAGCAGTACTTC
TRBV11-2,-,-,TRBJ2-2,CASSLGQAVGELFF,TGTGCCAGCAGCTTAGGGCAGGCTGTCGGGGAGCTGTTTTTT
TRBV5-1,-,-,TRBJ1-5,CASSPGVWNQPQHF,TGCGCCAGCAGCCCAGGGGTTTGGAATCAGCCCCAGCATTTT
TRBV6-5,-,-,TRBJ2-5,CASTSDSTYQETQYF,TGTGCCAGCACCTCGGACAGCACCTACCAAGAGACCCAGTACTTC
TRBV4-1,-,-,TRBJ1-2,CASSRKGQENYGYTF,TGCGCCAGCAGCCGCAAGGGGCAGGAAAACTATGGCTACACCTTC
TRBV28,-,-,TRBJ1-3,CASKDNPSGNTIYF,TGTGCCAGCAAAGACAATCCCTCTGGAAACACCATATATTTT
TRBV5-1,-,-,TRBJ1-1,CASSRRGGSLGTEAFF,TGCGCCAGCAGCCGGAGAGGGGGTTCTTTGGGGACTGAAGCTTTCTTT
TRBV11-3,-,TRBD2,TRBJ2-3,CASSLGTSNTDTQYF,TGTGCCAGCAGCTTAGGGACTAGCAACACAGATACGCAGTATTTT
TRBV27,-,TRBD1,TRBJ2-1,CASSFLSGQVTENEQFF,TGTGCCAGCAGTTTCCTCAGCGGACAGGTAACGGAAAATGAGCAGTTCTTC
TRBV5-1,-,TRBD1,TRBJ2-7,CASGTGIDEQYF,TGCGCCAGCGGGACAGGGATCGACGAGCAGTACTTC
TRBV7-9,-,-,TRBJ1-2,CASSDDRRGTNYGYTF,TGTGCCAGCAGCGATGACAGGCGCGGGACTAACTATGGCTACACCTTC
TRBV5-1,-,TRBD2,TRBJ2-7,CASSPTGGSYEQYF,TGCGCCAGCAGCCCCACGGGGGGCTCCTACGAGCAGTACTTC
TRBV18,-,-,TRBJ1-2,CASSPPRAVGNERYTF,TGTGCCAGCTCACCCCCTCGGGCAGTCGGGAACGAGCGCTACACCTTC